These 21 T cell receptor beta chains share one sample of origin, sequenced in a study of T-cell reconstitution after alpha-beta-depleted transplantation in children. Molecular barcoding with unique molecular identifiers was used for the TCRbeta library. One entry per CDR3 protein, called by TCRdb with MiXCR from the PCR reads. This table has 170,000 or so distinct CDR3 sequences, roughly 7.5% appearing once. The sample in question was PBMCs from the stem cell graft donor, obtained from the stem cell graft. These receptors were collected from a human donor who donated a stem cell graft to a child with Wiskott-Aldrich syndrome.

This clonotype was counted ten times or more. The chain joins TRBV20-1 to TRBJ2-1; 14 nucleotides align to TRBD2. This CDR3 is 15 amino acids long. Unmatched junction bases numbered 4, after V lost 6 bases and J lost 3 bases. From germline, CDR1 is DFQATT and CDR2 SNEGSKA (reference sequence). CDR3 nucleotides: TGCAGTGCAGCGGGACTAGCGGGGGACTACAATGAGCAGTTCTTC. Translating it yields CSAAGLAGDYNEQFF.

This clonotype appeared many times. The chain couples TRBV29-1 to TRBJ1-2; D is perhaps TRBD1 (5 bases). CDR3 size: 14 residues. V dropped 5 bases and J dropped 0 bases, with 13 bases sitting between them. Germline V lookup: CDR1 SQVTM, CDR2 ANQGSEA. Here the CDR3 reads CSVLGRGTNYGYTF. The CDR3 nucleotides read TGCAGCGTTTTGGGGCGAGGGACTAACTATGGCTACACCTTC.

The chain employs TRBV12-3 or TRBV12-4 and TRBJ1-1; D unclear. This CDR3 region has 15 residues. Trimming left V 4 bases short and J 1 base short, with 13 bases between. CDR3 bases: TGTGCCAGCAGTTCATCTAGGGTGGGGAACACTGAAGCTTTCTTT. Translating gives CASSSSRVGNTEAFF.

The table lists this clonotype with a few counts. The chain links TRBV20-1 to TRBJ1-5; 10 bases align to TRBD1. Germline lookup yields CDR1 DFQATT and CDR2 SNEGSKA (reference sequence). This CDR3 has 13 residues. V dropped 6 bases and J dropped 5; count of bases not matched to a gene: 4. The CDR3 nucleotides are TGCAGTGCCAGCGGGACAGGGGATCAGCCCCAGCATTTT. As protein: CSASGTGDQPQHF.

This clonotype was seen at least ten times. The chain links TRBV13 to TRBJ2-1; 9 bases line up with TRBD2. Trimming at V came to 8 bases and at J to 4 bases, leaving 6 bases not matched to a gene. The CDR3 loop spans 14 amino acids. Germline loops: CDR1 PRHDT, CDR2 FYEKMQ (reference sequence). CDR3 DNA sequence: TGTGCCAGCTTGCGGGAGGGATATTACAATGAGCAGTTCTTC. Translation gives CASLREGYYNEQFF.

The chain employs TRBV5-1 and TRBJ2-3; 11 bases match TRBD2. The CDR3 has 16 residues. Germline assignment: CDR1 SGHRS and CDR2 YFSETQ. The J segment lost 1 base and the V segment lost 3 bases, leaving 4 bases of the junction unmatched. The CDR3 loop is CASSSSTSGGTDTQYF. CDR3 DNA sequence: TGCGCCAGCAGCTCTTCGACTAGCGGGGGCACAGATACGCAGTATTTT.

CDR3 protein: CASSQVQEIFFSSYNSPLHF. In DNA, the CDR3 is TGCGCCAGCAGCCAAGTACAGGAGATATTCTTTAGCTCCTATAATTCACCCCTCCACTTT. The chain uses TRBV4-1 and TRBJ1-6; D may be TRBD1 (5 bases). Trimming shortened V by 1 base and J by 0 bases, and 19 bases separated the two germline ends. This CDR3 is 20 amino acids long. Germline V lookup: CDR1 MGHRA, CDR2 YSYEKL.

This chain uses TRBV27 with TRBJ1-5; D unclear. V lost 2 bases and J lost 0, with 11 bases in between. Germline V lookup: CDR1 MNHEY, CDR2 SMNVEV (reference sequence). This CDR3 has 16 residues. The CDR3 spells CASSLVLSRSNQPQHF. Here the CDR3 DNA reads TGTGCCAGCAGTTTAGTTCTCAGCCGTAGCAATCAGCCCCAGCATTTT.

This clonotype was counted ten times or more. The V call is TRBV5-1, the J call TRBJ2-5; TRBD2 aligns across 7 bases. V lost 5 bases and J lost 2; bases outside the gene matches: 9. Germline V gene sequence: CDR1 SGHRS, CDR2 YFSETQ. This CDR3 is 15 amino acids long. The CDR3 protein is CASSGPAGKQETQYF. The CDR3 coding sequence is TGCGCCAGCAGTGGTCCAGCGGGGAAACAAGAGACCCAGTACTTC.

Only a few counts were recorded for this clonotype. V gene TRBV29-1 combines with J gene TRBJ2-7; 13 positions agree with TRBD2. Germline CDR1 is SQVTM and CDR2 is ANQGSEA. The CDR3 has 16 residues. The V segment lost 0 bases and the J segment 0 bases; nucleotides outside the gene matches: 2. The CDR3 nucleotides read TGCAGCGTTGAAGATGGACTAGCGGGAGTCTCCTACGAGCAGTACTTC. As protein: CSVEDGLAGVSYEQYF.

Many counts were recorded for this clonotype. The gene calls are TRBV6-5 and TRBJ2-3; possibly TRBD2 for D (6 bases). Germline V lookup: CDR1 MNHEY, CDR2 SVGAGI. Between the trimmed V and J ends, which lost 1 base and 2 bases, there was a span of 10 bases. This CDR3 is 15 amino acids long. CDR3 amino acids: CASSYFWGDTDTQYF. In DNA form, the CDR3 reads TGTGCCAGCAGTTACTTCTGGGGGGACACAGATACGCAGTATTTT.

This clonotype was seen many times. The rearrangement joins TRBV12-3 or TRBV12-4 to TRBJ2-7, with 12 bases lining up with TRBD2. V was pared by 5 bases and J by 3 bases, with 8 bases of the junction left unmatched. The CDR3 covers 16 residues. Here the CDR3 reads CASSMRLAGDLYEQYF. CDR3 nucleotide sequence: TGTGCCAGCAGTATGAGACTAGCGGGGGATCTCTACGAGCAGTACTTC.

This clonotype was detected many times. The chain joins TRBV20-1 to TRBJ2-1; 10 positions match TRBD1. CDR1 and CDR2 from the germline V gene are DFQATT and SNEGSKA (reference sequence). The CDR3 length is 11 residues. V was clipped by 3 bases and J by 15 bases; unmatched bases: 5. The CDR3 is CSASLRDRGFF. For the CDR3, the DNA is TGCAGTGCTAGTCTCCGGGACAGGGGGTTCTTC.

This clonotype was counted between two and nine times. The CDR3 bases are TGTGCCAGCAGCTTGGTTAGCGGGGGGGCCGGAGATACGCAGTATTTT. It yields the protein CASSLVSGGAGDTQYF. The chain joins TRBV5-4 to TRBJ2-3; TRBD2 agrees at 11 bases. The CDR3 totals 16 residues. CDR1 and CDR2 (germline): SGHNT, YYREEE (reference sequence). V trimming: 0 bases; J trimming: 5 bases; junction bases outside the gene matches: 5.

This clonotype was detected many times. The CDR3 nucleotides read TGCAGTGCATGGACTAGCGGGCACAATGAGCAGTTCTTC. It encodes CSAWTSGHNEQFF. The chain uses TRBV20-1 and TRBJ2-1; 11 nucleotides agree with TRBD2. Germline CDR1 and CDR2: DFQATT and SNEGSKA (reference sequence). The CDR3 runs 13 residues. Unmatched junction bases numbered 3, after V lost 6 bases and J lost 5 bases.

In its sample, this clonotype was seen many times. V and J are TRBV12-3 or TRBV12-4 and TRBJ2-6, with unresolved D. CDR3 size: 13 residues. V lost 2 bases and J 2 bases, leaving 1 base between the germline ends. The CDR3 region has the DNA TGTGCCAGCAGTTTAACTGGGGCCAACGTCCTGACTTTC. Translation gives CASSLTGANVLTF.

This clonotype was recorded at least ten times. V is TRBV12-3 or TRBV12-4 and J is TRBJ1-2, with TRBD1 matching over 9 bases. V gave up 6 bases and J gave up 6 bases; unmatched junction bases: 11. The CDR3 spans 15 residues. CDR3 bases: TGTGCCAGCAGACCCGGGGACAGGGATAGTGATGGCTACACCTTC. Translating gives CASRPGDRDSDGYTF.

J is TRBJ1-2 and V is TRBV18; D gene ambiguous. This CDR3 is 12 amino acids long. V was pared by 4 bases and J by 7 bases, with 10 bases between. In germline, CDR1 is KGHSH, CDR2 LQKENI. The DNA of the CDR3 is TGTGCCAGCTCACAACGAGATGGTGGCTACACCTTC. It yields the protein CASSQRDGGYTF.

This clonotype was found many times. The rearrangement joins TRBV4-3 to TRBJ2-2; unclear D gene. The CDR3 runs 13 residues. The germline V gene has CDR1 LGHNA and CDR2 YSLEER. V was pared by 4 bases and J by 6 bases, with 9 bases between. CDR3 sequence: CASSPNHPGELFF. CDR3 bases: TGCGCCAGCAGCCCCAATCATCCCGGGGAGCTGTTTTTT.

The chain is built from TRBV12-5 and TRBJ2-7; 7 bases align to TRBD1. The trim removed 6 bases at V and 1 base at J, leaving 12 bases unmatched. Germline assignment: CDR1 LGHNT and CDR2 FRNRAP. The CDR3 length is 16 residues. In DNA form, the CDR3 reads TGTGCTAGTGGAATTAACGGGACAGCAAATTCCTACGAGCAGTACTTC. Translating it yields CASGINGTANSYEQYF.

This clonotype showed up many times. V and J are TRBV4-3 and TRBJ2-7; TRBD2 matches at 8 bases. The CDR3 is 17 residues long. From germline, CDR1 is LGHNA and CDR2 YSLEER. V dropped 0 bases and J dropped 3; count of bases not matched to a gene: 10. CDR3 in amino acids: CASSQDHSGLADYEQYF. The CDR3 nucleotides read TGCGCCAGCAGCCAAGATCACTCCGGACTAGCAGACTACGAGCAGTACTTC.